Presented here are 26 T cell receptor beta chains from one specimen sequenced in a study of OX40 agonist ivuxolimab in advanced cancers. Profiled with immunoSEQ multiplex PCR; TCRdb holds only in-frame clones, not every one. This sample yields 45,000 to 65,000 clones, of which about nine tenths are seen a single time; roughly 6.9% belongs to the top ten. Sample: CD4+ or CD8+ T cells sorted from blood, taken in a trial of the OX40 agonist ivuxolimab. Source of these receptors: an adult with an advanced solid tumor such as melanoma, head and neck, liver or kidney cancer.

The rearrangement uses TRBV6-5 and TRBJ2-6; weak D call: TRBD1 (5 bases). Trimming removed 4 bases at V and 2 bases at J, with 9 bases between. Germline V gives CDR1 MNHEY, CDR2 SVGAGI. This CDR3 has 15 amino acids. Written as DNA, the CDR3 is TGTGCCAGCAGTTCGCCAGGGACTGGGGCCAACGTCCTGACTTTC. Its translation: CASSSPGTGANVLTF.

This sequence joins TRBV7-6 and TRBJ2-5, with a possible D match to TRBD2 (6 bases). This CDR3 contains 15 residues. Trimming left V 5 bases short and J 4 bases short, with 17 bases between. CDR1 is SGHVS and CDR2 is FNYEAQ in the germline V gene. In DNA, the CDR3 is TGTGCCAGCAGCCCCCCTCCGCGGGAAGGAGAGACCCAGTACTTC. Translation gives CASSPPPREGETQYF.

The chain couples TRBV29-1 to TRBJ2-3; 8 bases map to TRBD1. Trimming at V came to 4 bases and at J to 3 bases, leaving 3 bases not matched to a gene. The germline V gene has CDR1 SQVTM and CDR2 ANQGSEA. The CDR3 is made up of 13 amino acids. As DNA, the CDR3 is TGCAGCGTTGCGACAGGGGTTACAGATACGCAGTATTTT. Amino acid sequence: CSVATGVTDTQYF.

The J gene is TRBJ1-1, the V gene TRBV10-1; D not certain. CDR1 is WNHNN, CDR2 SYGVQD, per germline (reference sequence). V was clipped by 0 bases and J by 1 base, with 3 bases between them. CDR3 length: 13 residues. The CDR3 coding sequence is TGCGCCAGCAGTGAGTCGGGGAACACTGAAGCTTTCTTT. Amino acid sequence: CASSESGNTEAFF.

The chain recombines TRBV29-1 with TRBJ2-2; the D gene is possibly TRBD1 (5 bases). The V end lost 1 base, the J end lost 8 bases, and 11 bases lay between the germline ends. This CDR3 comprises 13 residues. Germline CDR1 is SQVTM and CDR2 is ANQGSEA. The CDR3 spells CSVEGTLRGELFF. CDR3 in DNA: TGCAGCGTTGAAGGGACACTTAGGGGGGAGCTGTTTTTT.

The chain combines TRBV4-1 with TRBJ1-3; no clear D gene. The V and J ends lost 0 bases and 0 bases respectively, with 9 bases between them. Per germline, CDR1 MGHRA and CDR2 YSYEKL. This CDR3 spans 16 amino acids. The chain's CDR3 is CASSQESGLSGNTIYF. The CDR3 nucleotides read TGCGCCAGCAGCCAAGAGAGTGGGCTCTCTGGAAACACCATATATTTT.

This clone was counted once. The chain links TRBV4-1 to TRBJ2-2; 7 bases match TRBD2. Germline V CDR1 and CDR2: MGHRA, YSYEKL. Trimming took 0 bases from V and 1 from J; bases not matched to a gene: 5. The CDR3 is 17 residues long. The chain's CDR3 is CASSQDRASGNTGELFF. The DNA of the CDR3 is TGCGCCAGCAGCCAAGACCGGGCTAGCGGGAACACCGGGGAGCTGTTTTTT.

The CDR3, as DNA: TGTGCCAGCAGTTTAAGGACTAGCGGGTTCTCCTACGAGCAGTACTTC. As protein: CASSLRTSGFSYEQYF. V gene TRBV28 combines with J gene TRBJ2-7; 11 positions agree with TRBD2. There are 16 residues in the CDR3. Looked up from germline, CDR1 is MDHEN and CDR2 is SYDVKM. Trimming took 2 bases from V and 0 from J; bases not matched to a gene: 3.

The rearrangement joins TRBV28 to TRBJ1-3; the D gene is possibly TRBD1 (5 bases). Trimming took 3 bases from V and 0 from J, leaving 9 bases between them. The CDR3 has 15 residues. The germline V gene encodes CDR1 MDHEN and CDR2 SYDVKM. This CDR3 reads CASSFGGFSGNTIYF. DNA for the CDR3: TGTGCCAGCAGTTTCGGGGGATTCTCTGGAAACACCATATATTTT. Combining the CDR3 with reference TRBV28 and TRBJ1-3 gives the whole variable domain DVKVTQSSRYLVKRTGEKVFLECVQDMDHENMFWYRQDPGLGLRLIYFSYDVKMKEKGDIPEGYSVSREKKERFSLILESASTNQTSMYLCASSFGGFSGNTIYFGEGSWLTVV.

CDR3: CASSLPQGGPYEQYF. For the CDR3, the DNA is TGTGCCAGCAGCTTGCCCCAGGGGGGACCCTACGAGCAGTACTTC. The chain is built from TRBV5-6 and TRBJ2-7; tentatively, D is TRBD1 (7 bases). The germline CDR1 and CDR2 sequences are SGHDT and YYEEEE. The CDR3 runs to 15 residues. Trimming took 1 base from V and 2 from J, leaving 13 bases between them.

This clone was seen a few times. The CDR3 spells CASSPDSSNQPQHF. For the CDR3, the DNA is TGTGCCAGCAGCCCCGACAGCTCTAATCAGCCCCAGCATTTT. The rearrangement links TRBV7-2 to TRBJ1-5, with D perhaps TRBD1 (5 bases). Germline loops: CDR1 SGHTA, CDR2 FQGNSA. V shed 5 bases and J shed 4 bases, with 12 bases lying between them. CDR3 length equals 14 residues.

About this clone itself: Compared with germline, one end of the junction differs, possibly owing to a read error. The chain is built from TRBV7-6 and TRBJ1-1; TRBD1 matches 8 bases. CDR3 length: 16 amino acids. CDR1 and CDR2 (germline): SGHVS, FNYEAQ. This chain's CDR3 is CASSLVIQGGETEAFF. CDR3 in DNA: TGTGCCAGCAGTTTAGTAATACAGGGGGGGGAAACTGAAGCTTTCTTT.

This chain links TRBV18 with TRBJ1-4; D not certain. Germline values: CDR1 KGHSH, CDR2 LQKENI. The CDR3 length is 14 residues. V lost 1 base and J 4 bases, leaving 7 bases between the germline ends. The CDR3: CASSPRPDNEKLFF. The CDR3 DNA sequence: TGTGCCAGCTCACCACGGCCAGATAATGAAAAACTGTTTTTT. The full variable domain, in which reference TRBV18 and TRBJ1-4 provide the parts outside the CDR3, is NAGVMQNPRHLVRRRGQEARLRCSPMKGHSHVYWYRQLPEEGLKFMVYLQKENIIDESGMPKERFSAEFPKEGPSILRIQQVVRGDSAAYFCASSPRPDNEKLFFGSGTQLSVL.

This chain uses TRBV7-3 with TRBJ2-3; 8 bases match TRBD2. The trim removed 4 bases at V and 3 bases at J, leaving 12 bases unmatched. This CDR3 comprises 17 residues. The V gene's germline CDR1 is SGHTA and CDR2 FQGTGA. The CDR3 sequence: CASSSSESGSTTDTQYF. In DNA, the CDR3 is TGTGCCAGCAGCTCCTCGGAAAGCGGGAGTACTACAGATACGCAGTATTTT.

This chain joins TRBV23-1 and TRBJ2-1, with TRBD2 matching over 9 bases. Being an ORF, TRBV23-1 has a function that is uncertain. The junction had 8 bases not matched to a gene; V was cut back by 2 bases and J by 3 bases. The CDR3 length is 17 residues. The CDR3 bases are TGCGCCAGCAGTCAACCCCCGGCTAGCGGGAACTACAATGAGCAGTTCTTC. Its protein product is CASSQPPASGNYNEQFF.

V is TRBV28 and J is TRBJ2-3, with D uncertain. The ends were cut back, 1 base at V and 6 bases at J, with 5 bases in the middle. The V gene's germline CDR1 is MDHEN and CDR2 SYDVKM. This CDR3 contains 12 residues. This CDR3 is CASSLYSDTQYF. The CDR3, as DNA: TGTGCCAGCAGTTTATATAGCGATACGCAGTATTTT. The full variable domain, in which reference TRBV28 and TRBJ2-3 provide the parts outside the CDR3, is DVKVTQSSRYLVKRTGEKVFLECVQDMDHENMFWYRQDPGLGLRLIYFSYDVKMKEKGDIPEGYSVSREKKERFSLILESASTNQTSMYLCASSLYSDTQYFGPGTRLTVL.

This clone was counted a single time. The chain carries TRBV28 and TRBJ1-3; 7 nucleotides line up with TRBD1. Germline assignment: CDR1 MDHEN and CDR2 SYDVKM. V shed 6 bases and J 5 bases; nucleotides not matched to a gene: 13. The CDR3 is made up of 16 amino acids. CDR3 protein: CASRGQTGNTRNTIYF. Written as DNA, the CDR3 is TGTGCCAGCAGGGGACAGACAGGGAACACACGAAACACCATATATTTT.

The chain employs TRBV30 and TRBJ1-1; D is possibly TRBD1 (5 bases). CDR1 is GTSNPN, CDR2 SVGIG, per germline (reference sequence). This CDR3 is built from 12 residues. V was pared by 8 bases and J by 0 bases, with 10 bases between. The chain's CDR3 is CARQTLNTEAFF. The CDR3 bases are TGTGCCAGACAGACCTTGAACACTGAAGCTTTCTTT.

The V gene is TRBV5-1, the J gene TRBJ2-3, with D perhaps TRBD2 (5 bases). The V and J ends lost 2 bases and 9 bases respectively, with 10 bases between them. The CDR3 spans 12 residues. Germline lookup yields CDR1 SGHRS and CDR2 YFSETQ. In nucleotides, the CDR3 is TGCGCCAGCAGCTTTGAAGAGGGCACGCAGTATTTT. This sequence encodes CASSFEEGTQYF.

The CDR3 protein is CASCTPESNQPQHF. In DNA, the CDR3 is TGTGCCAGCTGTACACCTGAGAGCAATCAGCCCCAGCATTTT. The rearrangement uses TRBV6-5 and TRBJ1-5; D not certain. The germline CDR1 and CDR2 sequences are MNHEY and SVGAGI. The CDR3 contains 14 residues. The ends were cut back, 8 bases at V and 1 base at J, with 12 bases in the middle.

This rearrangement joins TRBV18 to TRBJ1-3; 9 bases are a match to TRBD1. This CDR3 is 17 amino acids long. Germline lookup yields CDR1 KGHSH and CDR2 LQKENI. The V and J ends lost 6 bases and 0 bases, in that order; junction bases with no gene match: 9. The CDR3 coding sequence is TGTGCCAGCTCCATAGCAGGACAGGGGCACTCTGGAAACACCATATATTTT. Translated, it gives CASSIAGQGHSGNTIYF.

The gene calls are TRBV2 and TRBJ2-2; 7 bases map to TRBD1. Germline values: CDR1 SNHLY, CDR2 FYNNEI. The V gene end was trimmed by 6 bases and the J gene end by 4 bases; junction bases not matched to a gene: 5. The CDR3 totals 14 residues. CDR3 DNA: TGTGCCAGCAGGACAGGGCTGGGCACCGGGGAGCTGTTTTTT. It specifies CASRTGLGTGELFF.

CDR3 sequence (DNA): TGTGCCAGCAGCTCGATTAGCGGGAGGACCTACTACGAGCAGTACTTC. Translated, it gives CASSSISGRTYYEQYF. The chain employs TRBV7-9 and TRBJ2-7, with TRBD2 matching 10 bases. The V gene end was trimmed by 4 bases and the J gene end by 3 bases; junction bases not matched to a gene: 9. Germline V gene sequence: CDR1 SEHNR, CDR2 FQNEAQ (reference sequence). This CDR3 has 16 amino acids.

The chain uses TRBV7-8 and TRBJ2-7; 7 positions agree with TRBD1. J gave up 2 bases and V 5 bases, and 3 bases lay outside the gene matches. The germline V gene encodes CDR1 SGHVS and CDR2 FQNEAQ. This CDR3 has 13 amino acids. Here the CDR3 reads CASSIQGTYEQYF. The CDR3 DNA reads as TGTGCCAGCAGCATACAGGGGACCTACGAGCAGTACTTC.

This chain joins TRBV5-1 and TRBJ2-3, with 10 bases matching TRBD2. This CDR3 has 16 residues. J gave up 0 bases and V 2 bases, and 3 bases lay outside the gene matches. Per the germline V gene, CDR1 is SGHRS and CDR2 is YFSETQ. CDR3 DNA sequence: TGCGCCAGCAGCTTTAGCGGGAGGCCGAGCACAGATACGCAGTATTTT. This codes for CASSFSGRPSTDTQYF.

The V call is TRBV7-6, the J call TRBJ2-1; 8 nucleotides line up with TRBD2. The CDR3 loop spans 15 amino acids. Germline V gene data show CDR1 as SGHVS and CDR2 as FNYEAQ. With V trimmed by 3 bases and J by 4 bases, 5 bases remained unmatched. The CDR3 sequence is CASSLGVAGYNEQFF. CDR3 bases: TGTGCCAGCAGCTTGGGGGTAGCGGGATACAATGAGCAGTTCTTC.